The entry that follows covers one T cell receptor (beta chain) sequence. Germline V gives CDR1 SGHNT, CDR2 YENEEA. This CDR3 region has 15 residues. V shed 4 bases and J 4 bases; nucleotides not matched to a gene: 9. Methods used by the authors: Amplification with reference gene primers provided the estimates of nucleated cell counts. Libraries were prepared by immunoSEQ multiplex PCR; TCRdb keeps only in-frame clonotypes and omits some of them. The V and J calls and the clone size are those of that table, but D and trimming were determined from the DNA. Of around 230,000 clones in the sample, roughly 86% were seen once. The sample comes from a study of blood T cell repertoires in COVID-19. Study information: Material from acute and convalescent COVID-19 was sourced from the United States, Italy and Spain.

The receptor was isolated from a woman under 40 with acute COVID-19. The sequenced material came from PBMCs or T cells enriched from blood (not recorded which). V usage is TRBV11-3 and J usage is TRBJ2-7; 8 bases agree with TRBD1. DNA of the CDR3: TGTGCCAGCAGCTGGGGCGACAGGGGTAGGTACGAGCAGTACTTC. Translating it yields CASSWGDRGRYEQYF. Full variable domain (rest looked up from reference TRBV11-3 and TRBJ2-7): EAGVVQSPRYKIIEKKQPVAFWCNPISGHNTLYWYLQNLGQGPELLIRYENEEAVDDSQLPKDRFSAERLKGVDSTLKIQPAELGDSAVYLCASSWGDRGRYEQYFGPGTRLTVT.